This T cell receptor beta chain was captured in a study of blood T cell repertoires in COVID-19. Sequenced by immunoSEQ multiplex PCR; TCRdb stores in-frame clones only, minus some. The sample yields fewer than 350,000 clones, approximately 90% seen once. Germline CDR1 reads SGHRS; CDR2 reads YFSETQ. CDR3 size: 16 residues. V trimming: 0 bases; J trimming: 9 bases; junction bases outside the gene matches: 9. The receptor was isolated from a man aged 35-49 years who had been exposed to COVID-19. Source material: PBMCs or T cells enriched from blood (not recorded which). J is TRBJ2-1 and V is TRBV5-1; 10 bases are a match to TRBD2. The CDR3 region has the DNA TGCGCCAGCAGCTTGGGGTCGTCTAGCGGGAGTAGTGAGCAGTTCTTC. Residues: CASSLGSSSGSSEQFF.